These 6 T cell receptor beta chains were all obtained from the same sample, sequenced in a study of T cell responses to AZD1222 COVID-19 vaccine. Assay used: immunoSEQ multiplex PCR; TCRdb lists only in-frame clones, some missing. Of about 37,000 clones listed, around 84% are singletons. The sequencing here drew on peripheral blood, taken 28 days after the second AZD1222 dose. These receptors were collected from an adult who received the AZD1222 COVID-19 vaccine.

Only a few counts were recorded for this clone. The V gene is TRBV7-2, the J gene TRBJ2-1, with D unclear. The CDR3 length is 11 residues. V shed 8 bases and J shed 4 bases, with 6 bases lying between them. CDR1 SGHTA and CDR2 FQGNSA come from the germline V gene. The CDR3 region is CASERYNEQFF. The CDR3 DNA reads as TGTGCCAGCGAACGGTACAATGAGCAGTTCTTC.

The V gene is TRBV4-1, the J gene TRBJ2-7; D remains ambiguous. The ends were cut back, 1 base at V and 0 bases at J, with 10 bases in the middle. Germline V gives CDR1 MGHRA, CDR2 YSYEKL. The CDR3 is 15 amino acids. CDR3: CASSQVSASSYEQYF. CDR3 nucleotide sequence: TGCGCCAGCAGCCAAGTCTCCGCAAGCTCCTACGAGCAGTACTTC.

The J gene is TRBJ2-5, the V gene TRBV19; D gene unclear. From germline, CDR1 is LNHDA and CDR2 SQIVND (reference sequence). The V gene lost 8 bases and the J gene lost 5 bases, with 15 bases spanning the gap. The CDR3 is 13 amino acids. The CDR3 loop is CASADAPGETQYF. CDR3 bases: TGTGCCAGTGCGGACGCGCCCGGGGAGACCCAGTACTTC.

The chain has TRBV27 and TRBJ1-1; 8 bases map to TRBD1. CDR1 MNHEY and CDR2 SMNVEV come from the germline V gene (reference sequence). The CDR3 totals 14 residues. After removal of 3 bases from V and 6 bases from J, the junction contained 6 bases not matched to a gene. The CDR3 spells CASSFAGTGSEAFF. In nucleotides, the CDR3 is TGTGCCAGCAGTTTCGCCGGGACAGGCTCTGAAGCTTTCTTT.

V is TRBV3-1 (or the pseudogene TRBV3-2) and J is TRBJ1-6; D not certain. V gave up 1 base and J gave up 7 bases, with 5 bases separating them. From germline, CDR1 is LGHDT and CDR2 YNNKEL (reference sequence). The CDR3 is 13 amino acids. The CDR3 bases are TGTGCCAGCAGCCAAGGAAGGAATTCACCCCTCCACTTT. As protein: CASSQGRNSPLHF.

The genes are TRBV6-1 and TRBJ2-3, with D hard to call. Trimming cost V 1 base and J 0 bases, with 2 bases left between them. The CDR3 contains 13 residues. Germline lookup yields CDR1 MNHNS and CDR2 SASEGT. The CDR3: CASSEGSTDTQYF. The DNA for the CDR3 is TGTGCCAGCAGTGAAGGCAGCACAGATACGCAGTATTTT.